This entry lists 28 T cell receptor beta chains sequenced from one sample in a study of cytomegalovirus exposure and HLA in healthy donors. Use of 60 Vbeta and 13 Jbeta primers characterized the PCR. The assay was immunoSEQ multiplex PCR, and TCRdb's table has in-frame clones only and misses some. The sample has some 120,000 clones. Material for sequencing was PBMCs. These receptors were collected from a woman aged 55-75 years in good health and CMV-seronegative.

This sequence joins TRBV5-1 and TRBJ2-5; TRBD2 matches 12 bases. The DNA end lines up better with TRBJ2-7; the J call may be wrong. CDR1 is SGHRS, CDR2 YFSETQ, per germline. CDR3 length: 14 amino acids. CDR3: CASSPGTSGYEQYF. The CDR3 nucleotides are TGCGCCAGCAGCCCTGGGACTAGCGGGTACGAGCAGTACTTC.

The chain combines TRBV30 with TRBJ1-1; weak D call: TRBD1 (6 bases). Germline CDR1 reads GTSNPN; CDR2 reads SVGIG (reference sequence). V was cut by 4 bases and J by 5 bases, with 26 bases left in between. This CDR3 has 17 amino acids. CDR3 protein: CAWKRGQNRVVGTEAFF. The CDR3 nucleotides read TGTGCCTGGAAAAGAGGGCAGAACAGGGTGGTGGGTACTGAAGCTTTCTTT.

The chain carries TRBV30 and TRBJ2-5; TRBD2 matches 11 bases. This CDR3 spans 14 amino acids. After removal of 5 bases from V and 3 bases from J, the junction contained 5 bases not matched to a gene. CDR1 is GTSNPN, CDR2 SVGIG, per germline (reference sequence). CDR3 in DNA: TGTGCCTGGTGCATAGCGGGGGGGAAAGAGACCCAGTACTTC. Protein: CAWCIAGGKETQYF.

The chain recombines TRBV18 with TRBJ1-1; 11 nucleotides line up with TRBD1. CDR1 is KGHSH, CDR2 LQKENI, per germline. This CDR3 region has 17 residues. J lost 1 base, V lost 2 bases, and 6 bases had no gene match. Here the CDR3 reads CASSPTRDRGANTEAFF. Here the CDR3 DNA reads TGTGCCAGCTCACCAACCCGGGACAGGGGGGCGAACACTGAAGCTTTCTTT.

The V and J genes are TRBV5-1 and TRBJ2-1; 11 bases agree with TRBD1. V was clipped by 4 bases and J by 4 bases; unmatched bases: 4. Germline V gene data show CDR1 as SGHRS and CDR2 as YFSETQ. The CDR3 is made up of 15 amino acids. This chain's CDR3 is CASSSGTGGYNEQFF. CDR3 DNA: TGCGCCAGCAGCAGCGGGACAGGGGGTTACAATGAGCAGTTCTTC.

CDR3: CASSATTGVFISGANVLTF. The CDR3 DNA reads TGCGCCAGCAGCGCAACTACAGGGGTCTTTATCTCTGGGGCCAACGTCCTGACTTTC. The rearrangement links TRBV5-1 to TRBJ2-6; 7 positions agree with TRBD1. The CDR3 spans 19 residues. Germline loops: CDR1 SGHRS, CDR2 YFSETQ. With 4 bases clipped from V and 0 bases from J, the junction kept 13 bases outside the gene matches. Filled out from reference TRBV5-1 and TRBJ2-6, the complete variable domain reads KAGVTQTPRYLIKTRGQQVTLSCSPISGHRSVSWYQQTPGQGLQFLFEYFSETQRNKGNFPGRFSGRQFSNSRSEMNVSTLELGDSALYLCASSATTGVFISGANVLTFGAGSRLTVL.

CDR3 amino acids: CASSLSGQGGLGGANVLTF. For the CDR3, the DNA is TGCGCCAGCAGCTTGTCGGGACAGGGTGGCCTCGGGGGGGCCAACGTCCTGACTTTC. The chain joins TRBV5-1 to TRBJ2-6; 9 nucleotides match TRBD1. The length of the CDR3 is 19 residues. Germline trimming cut 1 base from V and 4 bases from J; bases unmatched to any gene: 12. CDR1 is SGHRS and CDR2 is YFSETQ in the germline V gene.

The gene calls are TRBV7-9 and TRBJ1-1, with unresolved D. V was shortened by 1 base and J by 5 bases, with 14 bases between the two germline ends. The CDR3 length is 15 residues. Germline V gene sequence: CDR1 SEHNR, CDR2 FQNEAQ (reference sequence). This CDR3 is CASSLVEGGWTEAFF. The CDR3 bases are TGTGCCAGCAGCTTAGTTGAGGGAGGATGGACTGAAGCTTTCTTT.

This chain links TRBV7-9 with TRBJ1-5; no clear D gene. The germline V gene encodes CDR1 SEHNR and CDR2 FQNEAQ (reference sequence). The germline V and J ends were trimmed by 3 bases and 6 bases, with 6 bases remaining between them. The CDR3 runs to 12 residues. The CDR3 DNA reads TGTGCCAGCAGCTTGCCCAGTCAGCCCCAGCATTTT. Encoded protein: CASSLPSQPQHF.

This chain uses TRBV28 with TRBJ2-1; 13 bases agree with TRBD2. The germline CDR1 and CDR2 sequences are MDHEN and SYDVKM. The CDR3 totals 16 residues. With V trimmed by 5 bases and J by 10 bases, 11 bases remained unmatched. For the CDR3, the DNA is TGTGCCAGCAGTCCCCTTGGACTAGCGGGGGCCAGGGAGCAGTTCTTC. Translation: CASSPLGLAGAREQFF. The variable domain in full, completed from reference TRBV28 and TRBJ2-1, reads DVKVTQSSRYLVKRTGEKVFLECVQDMDHENMFWYRQDPGLGLRLIYFSYDVKMKEKGDIPEGYSVSREKKERFSLILESASTNQTSMYLCASSPLGLAGAREQFFGPGTRLTVL.

Written as DNA, the CDR3 is TGCGCCAGCAGCCTTTTGCGGCCAGCAGATACGCAGTATTTT. Translated: CASSLLRPADTQYF. The V call is TRBV5-1, the J call TRBJ2-3; no firm D call. Germline lookup yields CDR1 SGHRS and CDR2 YFSETQ. This CDR3 contains 14 residues. V lost 4 bases and J 4 bases, leaving 13 bases between the germline ends.

The chain uses TRBV7-9 and TRBJ1-2; possible D gene TRBD1, 6 bases. From germline, CDR1 is SEHNR and CDR2 FQNEAQ (reference sequence). V was cut by 5 bases and J by 7 bases, with 17 bases left in between. The CDR3 is made up of 14 amino acids. This CDR3 is CASSPKGGVGGYTF. The DNA for the CDR3 is TGTGCCAGCAGCCCAAAGGGGGGGGTCGGTGGCTACACCTTC.

Details on this clone: The junction departs from the called germline gene at one end, perhaps through a read error. This rearrangement joins TRBV11-3 to TRBJ2-3; TRBD2 agrees at 7 bases. Germline CDR1 SGHNT, CDR2 YENEEA. The CDR3 is made up of 15 amino acids. The chain's CDR3 is CASSFSPTSTDTRYF. The CDR3 coding sequence is TGTGCCAGCAGCTTTTCGCCGACTAGCACAGATACGCGGTATTTT.

The chain couples TRBV27 to TRBJ2-7; TRBD2 matches 11 bases. Trimming took 5 bases from V and 3 from J; bases not matched to a gene: 6. The CDR3 is 15 residues long. CDR1 is MNHEY, CDR2 SMNVEV, per germline (reference sequence). The CDR3 nucleotides read TGTGCCAGCAGTCCCGGGACTAGCGGCGTCTACGAGCAGTACTTC. It codes for CASSPGTSGVYEQYF.

The chain employs TRBV5-5 and TRBJ2-7; D is perhaps TRBD2 (5 bases). Germline loops: CDR1 SGHKS, CDR2 YYEKEE (reference sequence). The CDR3 loop spans 14 amino acids. The V gene lost 3 bases and the J gene lost 4 bases, with 14 bases spanning the gap. The chain's CDR3 is CASSWRTPAYEQYF. CDR3 nucleotides: TGTGCCAGCAGCTGGAGGACCCCCGCTTACGAGCAGTACTTC.

This chain uses TRBV2 with TRBJ2-1, with 9 bases lining up with TRBD1. The V gene's germline CDR1 is SNHLY and CDR2 FYNNEI. This CDR3 spans 13 amino acids. Here the CDR3 DNA reads TGTGCTACGGCGGGACAGGGTTTGAATGAGCAGTTCTTC. Translating gives CATAGQGLNEQFF.

V gene TRBV5-1 combines with J gene TRBJ1-3, with TRBD1 as a possible D gene (5 bases). V was clipped by 4 bases and J by 0 bases, with 11 bases between them. The length of the CDR3 is 15 residues. In germline, CDR1 is SGHRS, CDR2 YFSETQ. CDR3 nucleotide sequence: TGCGCCAGCAGCGCCTCAGGGATCTCTGGAAACACCATATATTTT. This sequence encodes CASSASGISGNTIYF.

The rearrangement links TRBV6-4 to TRBJ2-7, with D perhaps matching TRBD1 (5 bases). Per germline, CDR1 MRHNA and CDR2 SNTAGT. The length of the CDR3 is 19 residues. The V gene lost 2 bases and the J gene lost 0 bases, with 23 bases spanning the gap. CDR3 amino acids: CASSDELSTGHPFSYEQYF. CDR3 DNA: TGTGCCAGCAGTGACGAACTTAGCACAGGACACCCCTTCTCCTACGAGCAGTACTTC.

V is TRBV15 and J is TRBJ2-3; 12 positions agree with TRBD2. With V trimmed by 5 bases and J by 5 bases, 8 bases remained unmatched. Per the germline V gene, CDR1 is LNHNV and CDR2 is YYDKDF (reference sequence). The CDR3 contains 16 residues. The CDR3 region is CATSPGLAGFQDTQYF. The CDR3 nucleotides are TGTGCCACCAGCCCAGGACTAGCGGGGTTTCAAGATACGCAGTATTTT.

V gene TRBV18 combines with J gene TRBJ2-1; 10 positions agree with TRBD2. After removal of 4 bases from V and 6 bases from J, the junction contained 3 bases not matched to a gene. CDR1 is KGHSH, CDR2 LQKENI, per germline. The CDR3 runs 14 residues. CDR3 protein: CASSLSGGSNEQFF. The DNA for the CDR3 is TGTGCCAGCTCACTTAGCGGGGGGAGCAATGAGCAGTTCTTC.

The gene calls are TRBV6-1 and TRBJ2-7, with unresolved D. Germline-derived CDR1 and CDR2 are MNHNS and SASEGT. There are 15 residues in the CDR3. Trimming pared 2 bases from V and 2 bases from J, leaving 13 bases between. Here the CDR3 reads CASSEMGSLPYEQYF. Written as DNA, the CDR3 is TGTGCCAGCAGTGAAATGGGCAGTCTCCCCTACGAGCAGTACTTC.

The V call is TRBV5-6, the J call TRBJ2-5, with 7 bases fitting TRBD2. The junction had 4 bases not matched to a gene; V was cut back by 0 bases and J by 5 bases. The length of the CDR3 is 14 residues. CDR1 and CDR2 from the germline V gene are SGHDT and YYEEEE. The CDR3 DNA reads TGTGCCAGCAGCTTGGTGGGGGGGGTGGAGACCCAGTACTTC. Translated, it gives CASSLVGGVETQYF.

The V gene is TRBV11-2, the J gene TRBJ1-1; D unclear. The germline gives CDR1 SGHAT, CDR2 FQNNGV. This CDR3 spans 13 amino acids. The V gene lost 4 bases and the J gene lost 1 base, with 7 bases spanning the gap. The CDR3 DNA follows: TGTGCCAGCAGCTGGCGGGGGAACACTGAAGCTTTCTTT. This encodes CASSWRGNTEAFF. Full variable domain (rest looked up from reference TRBV11-2 and TRBJ1-1): EAGVAQSPRYKIIEKRQSVAFWCNPISGHATLYWYQQILGQGPKLLIQFQNNGVVDDSQLPKDRFSAERLKGVDSTLKIQPAKLEDSAVYLCASSWRGNTEAFFGQGTRLTVV.

CDR3 DNA: TGTGCCAGCAGTCAGGGATCCGAGCAGTACTTC. This gives the protein CASSQGSEQYF. The chain links TRBV6-5 to TRBJ2-7, with D tentatively TRBD1 (5 bases). The CDR3 runs to 11 residues. V was clipped by 5 bases and J by 6 bases, with 8 bases between them. Looked up from germline, CDR1 is MNHEY and CDR2 is SVGAGI.

This chain uses TRBV27 with TRBJ2-1, with TRBD1 as a possible D gene (5 bases). Germline CDR1 is MNHEY and CDR2 is SMNVEV (reference sequence). Trimming pared 5 bases from V and 8 bases from J, leaving 16 bases between. The CDR3 consists of 14 residues. CDR3 coding DNA: TGTGCCAGCAGTAGGGGCGCCCCAGTGCATGAGCAGTTCTTC. This translates into CASSRGAPVHEQFF.

This chain connects TRBV7-8 to TRBJ1-1; TRBD1 agrees at 8 bases. The CDR3 loop spans 16 amino acids. Germline V lookup: CDR1 SGHVS, CDR2 FQNEAQ. V was clipped by 1 base and J by 1 base; unmatched bases: 5. For the CDR3, the DNA is TGTGCCAGCAGCTTAGAGGGACAGGCCAAGAACACTGAAGCTTTCTTT. As protein: CASSLEGQAKNTEAFF.

The V call is TRBV7-9, the J call TRBJ1-1; tentative D call: TRBD1 (5 bases). Trimming removed 0 bases at V and 8 bases at J, with 16 bases between. CDR1 and CDR2 from the germline V gene are SEHNR and FQNEAQ (reference sequence). This CDR3 contains 15 residues. The DNA for the CDR3 is TGTGCCAGCAGCTTAGCGGGTGGGGGGAACAAGGAAGCTTTCTTT. This codes for CASSLAGGGNKEAFF. The whole variable domain, filled in from reference TRBV7-9 and TRBJ1-1, reads DTGVSQNPRHKITKRGQNVTFRCDPISEHNRLYWYRQTLGQGPEFLTYFQNEAQLEKSRLLSDRFSAERPKGSFSTLEIQRTEQGDSAMYLCASSLAGGGNKEAFFGQGTRLTVV.

The chain is built from TRBV6-5 and TRBJ2-1; 11 positions match TRBD2. Germline CDR1 reads MNHEY; CDR2 reads SVGAGI. This CDR3 spans 14 amino acids. After removal of 4 bases from V and 9 bases from J, the junction contained 5 bases not matched to a gene. The CDR3 loop reads CASSSLAGGPEQFF. In DNA, the CDR3 is TGTGCCAGCAGTTCCCTAGCGGGGGGTCCTGAGCAGTTCTTC.